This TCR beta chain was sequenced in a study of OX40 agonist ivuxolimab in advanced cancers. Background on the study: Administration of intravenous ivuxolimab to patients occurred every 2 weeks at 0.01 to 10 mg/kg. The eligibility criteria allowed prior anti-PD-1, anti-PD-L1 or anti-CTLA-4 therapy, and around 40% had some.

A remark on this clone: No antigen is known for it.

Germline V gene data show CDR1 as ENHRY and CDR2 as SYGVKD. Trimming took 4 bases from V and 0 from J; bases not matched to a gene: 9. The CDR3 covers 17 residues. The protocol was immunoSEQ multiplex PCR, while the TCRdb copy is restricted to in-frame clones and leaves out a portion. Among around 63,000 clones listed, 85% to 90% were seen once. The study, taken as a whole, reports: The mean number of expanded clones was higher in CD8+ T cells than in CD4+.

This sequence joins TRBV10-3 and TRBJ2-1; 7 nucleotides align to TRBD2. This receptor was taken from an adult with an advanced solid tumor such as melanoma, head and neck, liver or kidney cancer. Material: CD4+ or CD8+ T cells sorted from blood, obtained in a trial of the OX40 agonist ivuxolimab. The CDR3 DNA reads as TGTGCCATCAGTGGAGCTAGCGGAGAATCCTCCTACAATGAGCAGTTCTTC. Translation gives CAISGASGESSYNEQFF.